This is a list of T cell receptor beta chains from one sample in a study of T cells in Graves' hyperthyroidism and ophthalmopathy. MiXCR, applied by TCRdb to the multiplex PCR reads, yields one record per CDR3 protein. Among hundreds of thousands of distinct CDR3 sequences listed, approximately 36% were seen once. The specimen sequenced was blood. These receptors originate from a woman between 40 and 50 years old with Graves' hyperthyroidism. Each CDR3 is given with its conserved first and last residue.

J gene: NA; V gene: TRBV20-1; CDR3 protein: CSAEGGADIQYF
J gene: TRBJ1-4; V gene: TRBV12-3/TRBV12-4; CDR3 protein: CASSYEGVEKLFF
J gene: TRBJ2-5; V gene: TRBV19; CDR3 protein: CASSMSGGGIQETQYF
J gene: TRBJ1-3; V gene: TRBV12-3/TRBV12-4; CDR3 protein: CASTRLVGNTIYF
J gene: TRBJ1-2; V gene: TRBV7-3; CDR3 protein: CASSLIVRANHGGYTF
J gene: TRBJ2-5; V gene: TRBV10-2; CDR3 protein: CASSQGQGGKTQYF
J gene: TRBJ1-6; V gene: TRBV20-1; CDR3 protein: CSLEGDKNSPLHF
J gene: TRBJ1-2; V gene: TRBV6-5; CDR3 protein: CASSSRGGSVAGGYTF
J gene: TRBJ2-1; V gene: TRBV24-1; CDR3 protein: CATSGSGRYNEQFF
J gene: TRBJ1-1; V gene: TRBV19; CDR3 protein: CASTQGGKVHTEAFF
J gene: TRBJ1-5; V gene: TRBV19; CDR3 protein: CASSIREDQPQHF
J gene: TRBJ1-6; V gene: TRBV12-3/TRBV12-4; CDR3 protein: CASSRRQGSYNSPLHF
J gene: TRBJ2-7; V gene: TRBV29-1; CDR3 protein: CSVEGTGAGFVEQYF
J gene: TRBJ1-1; V gene: TRBV13; CDR3 protein: CASSPTGTQNTEAFF
J gene: TRBJ2-7; V gene: TRBV11-2; CDR3 protein: CASSPVATYEQYF
J gene: TRBJ2-7; V gene: TRBV4-3; CDR3 protein: CASSQEYEREQYF
J gene: TRBJ1-1; V gene: TRBV7-9; CDR3 protein: CASSPGEADVEAFF
J gene: TRBJ1-1; V gene: TRBV7-9; CDR3 protein: CASSWEGFMNTEAFF
J gene: TRBJ1-4; V gene: TRBV20-1; CDR3 protein: CSARSDRVTNEKLFF
J gene: TRBJ2-7; V gene: TRBV6-5; CDR3 protein: CASSPGLGSYEQYF
J gene: TRBJ2-6; V gene: TRBV19; CDR3 protein: CASSMWGTHSGANVLTF
J gene: TRBJ1-1; V gene: TRBV4-3; CDR3 protein: CASSRPVMNTEAFF
J gene: TRBJ2-7; V gene: TRBV11-2; CDR3 protein: CASSFGEGAEEQYF
J gene: TRBJ2-7; V gene: TRBV15; CDR3 protein: CATSRLGRVLAYEQYF
J gene: TRBJ2-5; V gene: TRBV4-1; CDR3 protein: CASSQVYLARGETQYF
J gene: TRBJ2-5; V gene: TRBV19; CDR3 protein: CASSPRRAPLETQYF
J gene: TRBJ1-2; V gene: TRBV13; CDR3 protein: CASSPVRVGGYTF
J gene: TRBJ1-6; V gene: TRBV10-3; CDR3 protein: CAISAAKGQGESPLHF
J gene: TRBJ2-3; V gene: TRBV7-8; CDR3 protein: CASSLRLAASTDTQYF
J gene: TRBJ1-1; V gene: TRBV5-1; CDR3 protein: CASSLEGQGSYTEAFF
J gene: TRBJ2-7; V gene: TRBV10-3; CDR3 protein: CASSYENRIYYEQYF
J gene: TRBJ1-3; V gene: TRBV29-1; CDR3 protein: CSVEVSGNTIYF
J gene: TRBJ1-2; V gene: TRBV7-2; CDR3 protein: CASSYRGQGASYGYTF
J gene: TRBJ2-2; V gene: TRBV25-1; CDR3 protein: CASSELWGDKNTGELFF
J gene: TRBJ2-7; V gene: TRBV10-3; CDR3 protein: CAISPRERGVHEQYF
J gene: TRBJ1-5; V gene: TRBV7-2; CDR3 protein: CASSRTWGTSNQPQHF
J gene: TRBJ1-2; V gene: TRBV29-1; CDR3 protein: CSLASRSNYGYTF
J gene: TRBJ1-2; V gene: TRBV5-1; CDR3 protein: CASSLGRGRANYGYTF
J gene: TRBJ1-4; V gene: TRBV7-9; CDR3 protein: CASSPQGQGDEKLFF
J gene: TRBJ2-2; V gene: TRBV12-3/TRBV12-4; CDR3 protein: CASSLAVGELFF
J gene: TRBJ2-2; V gene: TRBV20-1; CDR3 protein: CSAVAFGGPNAGELFF
J gene: TRBJ1-6; V gene: TRBV14; CDR3 protein: CASSQDAGRMPNSPLHF
J gene: TRBJ2-2; V gene: TRBV19; CDR3 protein: CASKAQETNRDGELFF
J gene: TRBJ2-5; V gene: TRBV29-1; CDR3 protein: CSVWTLQETQYF
J gene: TRBJ2-1; V gene: TRBV10-3; CDR3 protein: CAISESSPGEQFF
J gene: TRBJ1-1; V gene: TRBV7-2; CDR3 protein: CASSIGGAAFF
J gene: TRBJ1-6; V gene: TRBV20-1; CDR3 protein: CSAPETGGRPLHF
J gene: TRBJ1-5; V gene: TRBV19; CDR3 protein: CASTSGPSPQHF
J gene: TRBJ2-7; V gene: TRBV19; CDR3 protein: CASSTPGAHYEQYF
J gene: TRBJ2-7; V gene: TRBV7-3; CDR3 protein: CASSPARDRNYEQYF